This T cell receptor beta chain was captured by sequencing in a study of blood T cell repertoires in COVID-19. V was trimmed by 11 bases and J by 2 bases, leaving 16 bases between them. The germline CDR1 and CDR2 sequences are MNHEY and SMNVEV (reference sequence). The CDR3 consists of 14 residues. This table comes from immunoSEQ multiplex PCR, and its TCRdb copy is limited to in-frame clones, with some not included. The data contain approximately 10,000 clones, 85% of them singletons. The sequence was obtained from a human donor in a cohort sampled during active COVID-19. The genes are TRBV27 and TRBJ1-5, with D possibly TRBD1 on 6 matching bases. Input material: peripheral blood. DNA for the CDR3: TGTGCCCCAGCACGGGGACACCGCAATCAGCCCCAGCATTTT. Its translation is CAPARGHRNQPQHF.